The source of this T cell receptor (beta chain) is a study of human T cells and chemical hapten exposure. Overall study: Sensitizing treatment utilized 2% DPC over a roughly 2 cm by roughly 2 cm portion of upper inner arm skin.

In the library, unique molecular identifiers were attached to individual cDNA molecules. Each CDR3 protein is one row after TCRdb ran MiXCR on the RACE reads. The repertoire holds just under 350,000 distinct CDR3 sequences, around 7% seen once, with about 8% in the top ten. General observations from the study: The study found that DPC sensitization did not change TCRs above 1 in 1000 frequency. Alopecia was present in the donors, so their immune response may differ from healthy people's.

Germline CDR1 and CDR2: LNHDA and SQIVND (reference sequence). With 5 bases removed from V and 0 bases from J, the gap between germline ends came to 11 bases. The CDR3 consists of 15 residues. This clonotype was counted a few times. Antigen unknown. Time point defined: patch test 1, 2 weeks after DPC sensitization. Treatment of the sample: therapeutic diphenylcyclopropenone sensitization with weekly scalp DPC. The receptor was isolated from a woman aged 18-29 years with alopecia areata. Some clones in this sample may be carry-over from other donors' samples. Sequenced here: whole blood, sampled in connection with sensitization to the hapten diphenylcyclopropenone (DPC). V usage is TRBV19 and J usage is TRBJ2-4; weak D call: TRBD2 (5 bases). In nucleotides, the CDR3 is TGTGCCAGTAGTCCCCGGGGAGTAGCCAAAAACATTCAGTACTTC. Translating it yields CASSPRGVAKNIQYF.